Sequencing of this TCR beta chain was carried out in a study of molecular identifiers for immune sequencing clone quantification. Study as a whole: Replicates involved a five-way split of RNA from approximately 20,000 or 100,000 naive CD8 cells, with sequencing of four. Study results and caveats: Jurkat TCR RNA that was spiked in from one cell was reportedly detectable among 950,000 to 1,000,000 naive cells. In CMV-specific effectors, clones above 20 copies held over 99% of molecules; naive, under 1%.

This clonotype occurred many times. What it recognizes is unknown. The germline V gene encodes CDR1 DFQATT and CDR2 SNEGSKA (reference sequence). CDR3 size: 15 residues. The trim removed 0 bases at V and 4 bases at J, leaving 7 bases unmatched. Sorting captured naive CD8 T cells as CD8+CD4-CCR7+CD45RA+. TCRdb reprocessed the PCR reads via MiXCR and lists one record per CDR3 protein. The sample carries tens of thousands of distinct CDR3 sequences, more than 15% recorded once. The specimen was naive CD8+ T cells from blood, with Jurkat cell RNA spiked in. Described subset: FACS-sorted CD8+CD4-CCR7+CD45RA+ naive T cells. V is TRBV20-1 and J is TRBJ1-1; 8 nucleotides agree with TRBD1. The TCR was taken from a human donor in good health. Some libraries in this study had Jurkat cell RNA spiked in. CDR3 in amino acids: CSARDPAGGPTEAFF. The CDR3 DNA follows: TGCAGTGCTAGAGATCCCGCAGGGGGCCCCACTGAAGCTTTCTTT.